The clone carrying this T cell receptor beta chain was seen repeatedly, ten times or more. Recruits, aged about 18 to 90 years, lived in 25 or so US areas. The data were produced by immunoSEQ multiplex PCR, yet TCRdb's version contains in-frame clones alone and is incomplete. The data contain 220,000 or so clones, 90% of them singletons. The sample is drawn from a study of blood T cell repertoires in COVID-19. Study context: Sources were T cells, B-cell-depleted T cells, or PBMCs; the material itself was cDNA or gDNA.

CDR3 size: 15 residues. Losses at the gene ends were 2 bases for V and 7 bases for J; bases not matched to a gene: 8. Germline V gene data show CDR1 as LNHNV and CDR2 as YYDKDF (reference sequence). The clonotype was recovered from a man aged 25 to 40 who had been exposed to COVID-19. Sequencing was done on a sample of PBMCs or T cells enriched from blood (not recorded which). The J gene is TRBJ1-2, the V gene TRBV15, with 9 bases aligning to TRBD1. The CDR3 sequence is CATSRPTGGAFGYTF. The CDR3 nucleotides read TGTGCCACCAGCAGACCAACAGGGGGCGCTTTTGGCTACACCTTC.